The clone carrying this T cell receptor (beta chain) was seen many times. Its specificity is unknown. TCRdb reanalysed the reads using MiXCR and keeps one entry per CDR3 protein. The sample contains approximately 70,000 distinct CDR3 sequences, more than 3% of which appear only once. This sample was included in a study of T cell repertoires in cytomegalovirus infection. Overall study context: An indication of both CMV infection and matching HLA type came from public TCR beta signatures.

Study-wide points: HLA-C-restricted CMV clonotypes gave the most frequent clonotype in two of eight donors. The cumulative frequency of public TCR beta families distinguished individuals who carried CMV together with the relevant HLA.

From germline, CDR1 is SGHNT and CDR2 YYREEE (reference sequence). V was clipped by 0 bases and J by 7 bases, with 13 bases between them. CDR3 size: 14 residues. This chain connects TRBV5-4 to TRBJ1-1; no clear D. Sequencing input: PBMCs. The clonotype comes from a human donor in good health (CMV status not recorded). Some clones in this sample may be carry-over from other donors' samples. Here the CDR3 reads CASSLAMDGDEAFF. The DNA for the CDR3 is TGTGCCAGCAGCTTGGCGATGGACGGAGATGAAGCTTTCTTT.